This TCR beta chain was captured by sequencing in a study of blood T cells in healthy people across ages. Study-wide results and limits: When one million T cells were used, diversity estimates were thought to be underestimates. While age rose, TCR beta diversity per million T cells dropped in a roughly linear way.

Comment on this clonotype: Its antigen remains unknown.

Extraction yielded at least 5 micrograms of total RNA per sample. Then a second PCR, running about 7 to 11 cycles, was carried out with a sample-barcoded 5' primer and a J-beta primer mix. Template switching added a 12-random-nucleotide identifier to every cDNA molecule. TCRdb passed the 5' RACE reads through MiXCR, listing each CDR3 protein once. The profile covers 1.8 million or so distinct CDR3 sequences, with approximately 39% appearing a single time and 20% to 25% taken by the ten largest. V gave up 1 base and J gave up 7 bases, with 16 bases separating them. From germline, CDR1 is SEHNR and CDR2 FQNEAQ (reference sequence). CDR3 size: 15 residues.

Specimen: blood. V gene TRBV7-9 combines with J gene TRBJ1-1, with D hard to call. The receptor's source is a human donor in good health. CDR3 in amino acids: CASSLVLGSGSEAFF. CDR3 sequence (DNA): TGTGCCAGCAGCTTAGTGTTGGGCTCGGGGAGTGAAGCTTTCTTT. Together with reference TRBV7-9 and TRBJ1-1, the CDR3 gives the full variable domain: DTGVSQNPRHKITKRGQNVTFRCDPISEHNRLYWYRQTLGQGPEFLTYFQNEAQLEKSRLLSDRFSAERPKGSFSTLEIQRTEQGDSAMYLCASSLVLGSGSEAFFGQGTRLTVV.